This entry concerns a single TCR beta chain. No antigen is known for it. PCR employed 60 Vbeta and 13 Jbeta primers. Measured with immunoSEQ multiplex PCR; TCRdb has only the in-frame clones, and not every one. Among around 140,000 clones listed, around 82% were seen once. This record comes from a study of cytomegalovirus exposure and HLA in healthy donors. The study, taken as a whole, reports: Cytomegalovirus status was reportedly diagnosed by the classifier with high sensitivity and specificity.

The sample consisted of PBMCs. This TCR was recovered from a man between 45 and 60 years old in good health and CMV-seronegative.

The CDR3 region has the DNA TGTGCCAGCAGAGCGGGACTCCCCGGAACAGATACGCAGTATTTT. As protein: CASRAGLPGTDTQYF. The chain couples TRBV7-6 to TRBJ2-3; 7 nucleotides match TRBD2. The CDR3 covers 15 residues. V shed 6 bases, J shed 3 bases, and the junction held 9 bases outside the gene matches. Looked up from germline, CDR1 is SGHVS and CDR2 is FNYEAQ. The complete variable domain, with remaining parts taken from reference TRBV7-6 and TRBJ2-3, reads GAGVSQSPRYKVTKRGQDVALRCDPISGHVSLYWYRQALGQGPEFLTYFNYEAQQDKSGLPNDRFSAERPEGSISTLTIQRTEQRDSAMYRCASRAGLPGTDTQYFGPGTRLTVL.